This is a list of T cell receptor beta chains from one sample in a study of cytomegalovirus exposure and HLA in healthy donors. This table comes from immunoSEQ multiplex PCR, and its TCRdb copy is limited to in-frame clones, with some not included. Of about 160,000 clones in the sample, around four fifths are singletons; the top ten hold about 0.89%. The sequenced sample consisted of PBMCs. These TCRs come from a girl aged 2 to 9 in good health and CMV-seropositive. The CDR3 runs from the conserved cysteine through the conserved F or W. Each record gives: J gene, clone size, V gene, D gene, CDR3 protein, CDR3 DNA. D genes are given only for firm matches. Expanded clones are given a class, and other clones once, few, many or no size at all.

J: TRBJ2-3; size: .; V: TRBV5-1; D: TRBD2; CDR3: CASSLVGTSGDTQYF; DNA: TGCGCCAGCAGCTTGGTGGGGACTAGCGGGGATACGCAGTATTTT
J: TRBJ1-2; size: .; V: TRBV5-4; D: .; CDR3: CASSPGGQGLGYTF; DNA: TGTGCCAGCAGCCCCGGGGGGCAGGGGCTAGGCTACACCTTC
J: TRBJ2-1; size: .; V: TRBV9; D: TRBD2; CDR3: CASSPRLSGRGNEQFF; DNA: TGTGCCAGCAGCCCTCGGCTGAGCGGGAGGGGCAATGAGCAGTTCTTC
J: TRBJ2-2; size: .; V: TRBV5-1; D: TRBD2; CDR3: CASSFHWTSATGELFF; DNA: TGCGCCAGCAGCTTCCACTGGACTAGCGCGACCGGGGAGCTGTTTTTT
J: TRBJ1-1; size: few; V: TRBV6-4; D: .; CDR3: CASSVGANTEAFF; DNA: TGTGCCAGCAGTGTGGGGGCGAACACTGAAGCTTTCTTT
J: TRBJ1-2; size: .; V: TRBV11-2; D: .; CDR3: CATLKRERAEPYGYTF; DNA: TGTGCCACCCTCAAGAGGGAGAGGGCCGAGCCCTATGGCTACACCTTC
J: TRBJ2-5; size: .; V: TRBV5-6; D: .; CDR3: CASSLGRRRSLETQYF; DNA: TGTGCCAGCAGCTTGGGGCGGCGACGTAGCTTGGAGACCCAGTACTTC
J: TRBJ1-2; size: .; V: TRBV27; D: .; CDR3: CASRDRTFYGYTF; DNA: TGTGCCAGCAGGGACAGAACCTTCTATGGCTACACCTTC
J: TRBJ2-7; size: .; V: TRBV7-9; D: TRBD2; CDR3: CASSLVGLATGEQYF; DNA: TGTGCCAGCAGCTTAGTGGGACTAGCAACTGGGGAGCAGTACTTC
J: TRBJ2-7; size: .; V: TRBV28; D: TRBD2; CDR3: CASLAGDEQYF; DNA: TGTGCCAGCCTAGCGGGAGACGAGCAGTACTTC
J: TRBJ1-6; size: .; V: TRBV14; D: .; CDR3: CASLNSPLHF; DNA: TGTGCCAGCCTGAATTCACCCCTCCACTTT
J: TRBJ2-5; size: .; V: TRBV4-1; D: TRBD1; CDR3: CASSLPGQGKETQYF; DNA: TGCGCCAGCAGCCTCCCAGGACAGGGGAAAGAGACCCAGTACTTC
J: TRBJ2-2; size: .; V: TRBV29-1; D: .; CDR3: CPNLRGWERAELFF; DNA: TGCCCAAACCTCCGGGGGTGGGAGAGAGCTGAGCTGTTTTTT
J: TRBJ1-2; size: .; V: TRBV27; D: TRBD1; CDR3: CATRTGTSQGYTF; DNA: TGTGCCACTCGGACAGGAACTTCTCAGGGCTACACCTTC
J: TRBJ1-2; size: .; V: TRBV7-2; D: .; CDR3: CASRYGQYYGYTF; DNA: TGTGCCAGCAGGTACGGACAGTACTATGGCTACACCTTC
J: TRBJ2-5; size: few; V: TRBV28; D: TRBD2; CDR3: CASSPDSGRKTQYF; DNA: TGTGCCAGCAGTCCCGATAGCGGGAGAAAGACCCAGTACTTC
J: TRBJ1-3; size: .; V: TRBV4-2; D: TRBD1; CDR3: CASSQSTGAGNTIYF; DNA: TGTGCCAGCAGCCAATCGACAGGGGCTGGAAACACCATATATTTT
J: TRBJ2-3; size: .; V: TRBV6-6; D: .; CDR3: CASSLNVGPGDTQYF; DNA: TGTGCCAGCAGTCTCAATGTGGGGCCCGGGGATACGCAGTATTTT
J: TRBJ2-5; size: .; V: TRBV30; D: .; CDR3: CAWSGLIKTQYF; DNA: TGTGCCTGGAGTGGACTAATTAAGACCCAGTACTTC
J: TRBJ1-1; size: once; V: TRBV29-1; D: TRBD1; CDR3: CSAGQVLNTEAFF; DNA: TGCAGCGCCGGACAGGTCTTGAACACTGAAGCTTTCTTT
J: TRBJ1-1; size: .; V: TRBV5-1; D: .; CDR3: CASSSLGGGGNTEAFF; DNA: TGCGCCAGCAGCTCCTTGGGGGGTGGTGGGAACACTGAAGCTTTCTTT
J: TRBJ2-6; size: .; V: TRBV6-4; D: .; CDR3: CASSEGGSGGANVLTF; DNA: TGTGCCAGCAGTGAAGGAGGCAGTGGAGGGGCCAACGTCCTGACTTTC
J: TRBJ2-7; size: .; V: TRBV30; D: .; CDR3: CAWSSHSLSYEQYF; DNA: TGTGCCTGGAGTAGCCACAGTCTCTCCTACGAGCAGTACTTC
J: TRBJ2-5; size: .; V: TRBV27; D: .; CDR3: CASSPLRGRSNQETQYF; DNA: TGTGCCAGCAGTCCCTTGCGCGGTAGGTCGAACCAAGAGACCCAGTACTTC
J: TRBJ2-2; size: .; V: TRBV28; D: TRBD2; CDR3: CASSLLAGGPGTGELFF; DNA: TGTGCCAGCAGTTTACTAGCGGGAGGGCCGGGCACCGGGGAGCTGTTTTTT
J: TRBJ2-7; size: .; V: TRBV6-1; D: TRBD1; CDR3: CASSRDSRSYEQYF; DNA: TGTGCCAGCAGTAGGGACAGCCGCTCCTACGAGCAGTACTTC
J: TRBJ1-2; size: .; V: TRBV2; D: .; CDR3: CASDDTGGRKGYTF; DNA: TGTGCCAGCGACGATACGGGGGGTCGGAAGGGCTACACCTTC
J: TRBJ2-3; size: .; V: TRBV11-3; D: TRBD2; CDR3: CASSPGLAGGPRADTQYF; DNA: TGTGCCAGCAGTCCTGGACTAGCGGGAGGACCTAGAGCAGATACGCAGTATTTT
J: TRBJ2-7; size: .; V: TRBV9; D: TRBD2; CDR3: CASSVGLAGGVDEQYF; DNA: TGTGCCAGCAGCGTAGGCCTAGCGGGAGGTGTGGACGAGCAGTACTTC
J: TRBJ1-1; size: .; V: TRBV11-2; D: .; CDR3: CASSNSPRNTEAFF; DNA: TGTGCCAGCAGCAACAGTCCACGGAACACTGAAGCTTTCTTT
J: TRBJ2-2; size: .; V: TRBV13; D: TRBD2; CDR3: CASTSLAVNTGELFF; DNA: TGTGCCAGCACCTCCCTAGCGGTGAACACCGGGGAGCTGTTTTTT
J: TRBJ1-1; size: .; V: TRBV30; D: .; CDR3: CAWADRHTEAFF; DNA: TGTGCCTGGGCCGACAGGCACACTGAAGCTTTCTTT
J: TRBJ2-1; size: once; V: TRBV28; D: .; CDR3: CASSSLENEQFF; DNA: TGTGCCAGCAGTTCCCTAGAGAATGAGCAGTTCTTC
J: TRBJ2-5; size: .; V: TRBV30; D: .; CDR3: CAWSPLQETQYF; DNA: TGTGCCTGGAGTCCCCTCCAAGAGACCCAGTACTTC
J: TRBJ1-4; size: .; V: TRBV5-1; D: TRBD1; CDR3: CASSLVGQGVTNEKLFF; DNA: TGCGCCAGCAGCTTGGTGGGACAGGGCGTGACTAATGAAAAACTGTTTTTT
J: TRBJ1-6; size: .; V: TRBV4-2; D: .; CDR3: CASSQEWGAGNSPLHF; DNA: TGTGCCAGCAGCCAAGAATGGGGAGCAGGTAATTCACCCCTCCACTTT
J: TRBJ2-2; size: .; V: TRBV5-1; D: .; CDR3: CASSLTRPGELFF; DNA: TGCGCCAGCAGCTTGACGCGTCCCGGGGAGCTGTTTTTT
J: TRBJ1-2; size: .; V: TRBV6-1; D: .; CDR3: CASSEGGGGGYGYTF; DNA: TGTGCCAGCAGTGAAGGTGGCGGGGGCGGCTATGGCTACACCTTC
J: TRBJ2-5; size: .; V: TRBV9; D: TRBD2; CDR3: CASSASGGPQETQYF; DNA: TGTGCCAGCAGCGCTAGCGGGGGGCCCCAAGAGACCCAGTACTTC
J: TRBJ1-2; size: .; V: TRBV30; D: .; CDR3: CASGFYYGYTF; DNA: TGTGCCTCGGGGTTCTACTATGGCTACACCTTC
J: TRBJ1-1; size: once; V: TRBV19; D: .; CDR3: CASSTPDRRANTEAFF; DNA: TGTGCCAGTAGTACCCCGGACAGAAGAGCGAACACTGAAGCTTTCTTT
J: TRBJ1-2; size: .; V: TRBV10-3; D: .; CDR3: CAIRVEDYGYTF; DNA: TGTGCCATACGAGTTGAAGACTATGGCTACACCTTC
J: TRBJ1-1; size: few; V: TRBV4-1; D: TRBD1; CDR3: CASSQLTQGLGTEAFF; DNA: TGCGCCAGCAGCCAACTTACACAGGGGTTGGGCACTGAAGCTTTCTTT